These 2 T cell receptor beta chains came from one sample sequenced in a study of blood T cell repertoires in COVID-19. Repertoires were generated with immunoSEQ multiplex PCR, while TCRdb's copy carries only in-frame clones and drops some. The table shows 210,000 or so clones, with 83% occurring only once. Sequencing was done on a sample of peripheral blood. The receptors come from a woman under 40 with COVID-19, enrolled during active disease.

V usage is TRBV5-1 and J usage is TRBJ2-5; 9 positions agree with TRBD1. From germline, CDR1 is SGHRS and CDR2 YFSETQ. The V and J ends lost 4 bases and 5 bases, in that order; junction bases with no gene match: 18. The CDR3 spans 18 residues. CDR3 loop: CASSAYYRGRRKSETQYF. DNA for the CDR3: TGCGCCAGCAGCGCGTATTACAGGGGGCGCAGGAAAAGTGAGACCCAGTACTTC.

The V gene is TRBV11-1, the J gene TRBJ2-7; TRBD2 matches 7 bases. The V and J ends lost 0 bases and 2 bases, in that order; junction bases with no gene match: 4. The germline V gene has CDR1 SGHAT and CDR2 FQDESV (reference sequence). This CDR3 is built from 15 residues. This CDR3 is CASSLAGGITYEQYF. Here the CDR3 DNA reads TGTGCCAGCAGCTTAGCCGGGGGGATCACCTACGAGCAGTACTTC.